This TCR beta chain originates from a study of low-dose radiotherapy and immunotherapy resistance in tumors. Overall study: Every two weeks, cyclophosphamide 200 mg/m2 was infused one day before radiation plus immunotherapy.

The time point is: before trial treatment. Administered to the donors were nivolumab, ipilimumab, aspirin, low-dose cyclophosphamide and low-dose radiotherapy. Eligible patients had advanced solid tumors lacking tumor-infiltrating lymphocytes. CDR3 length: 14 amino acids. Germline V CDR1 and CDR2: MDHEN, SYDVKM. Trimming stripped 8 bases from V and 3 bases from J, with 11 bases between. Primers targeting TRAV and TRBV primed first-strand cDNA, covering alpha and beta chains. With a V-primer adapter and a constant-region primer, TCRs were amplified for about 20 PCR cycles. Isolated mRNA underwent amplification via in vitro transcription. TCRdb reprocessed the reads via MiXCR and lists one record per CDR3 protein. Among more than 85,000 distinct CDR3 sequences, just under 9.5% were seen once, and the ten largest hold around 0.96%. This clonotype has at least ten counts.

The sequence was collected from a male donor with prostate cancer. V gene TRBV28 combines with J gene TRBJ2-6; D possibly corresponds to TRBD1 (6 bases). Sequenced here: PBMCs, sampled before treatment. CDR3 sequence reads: CASLPRGGANVLTF. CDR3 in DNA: TGTGCCAGCCTACCCAGGGGTGGGGCCAACGTCCTGACTTTC.